This T cell receptor beta chain came from a study of T-cell reconstitution after alpha-beta-depleted transplantation in children. This clonotype came up many times. V gave up 5 bases and J gave up 6 bases, with 13 bases separating them. This CDR3 is 13 amino acids long. Unique molecular identifiers were incorporated during preparation of the TCRbeta library. TCRdb re-called the PCR reads through MiXCR, storing one row per CDR3 protein. Of about 360,000 distinct CDR3 sequences in the sample, 10% to 15% were seen once. The J gene is TRBJ1-1, the V gene TRBV12-3 or TRBV12-4; D ambiguous. Sequencing was performed on PBMCs, taken from the stem cell graft. This TCR derives from a human donor who donated a stem cell graft to a child with Fanconi anemia. The DNA for the CDR3 is TGTGCCAGCAGTGACTCACAGAGCTCTGAAGCTTTCTTT. Amino acids: CASSDSQSSEAFF.